Below are 18 T cell receptor beta chains sequenced from a single sample in a study of CD8+ T cells in alopecia areata. Extracted from the samples, RNA was reverse transcribed into cDNA to serve as the sequencing template. Assay: immunoSEQ multiplex PCR; the TCRdb copy retains only in-frame clones and omits some. This table has around 140,000 clones, more than 40% appearing once. The sequencing input was CD4+ T cells sorted from blood. These receptors were taken from a human donor with alopecia areata.

The chain couples TRBV27 to TRBJ2-7; TRBD2 matches 14 bases. J lost 4 bases, V lost 10 bases, and 12 bases had no gene match. CDR1 MNHEY and CDR2 SMNVEV come from the germline V gene (reference sequence). This CDR3 has 16 residues. The CDR3 reads CAIKIGGLAGDYEQYF. CDR3 nucleotide sequence: TGTGCCATCAAGATTGGGGGACTAGCGGGAGATTACGAGCAGTACTTC.

The chain carries TRBV5-4 and TRBJ1-1, with 8 bases fitting TRBD1. This CDR3 is built from 18 residues. V was clipped by 0 bases and J by 0 bases; unmatched bases: 10. Per the germline V gene, CDR1 is SGHNT and CDR2 is YYREEE (reference sequence). The CDR3 sequence: CASSLGGRGRNMNTEAFF. The CDR3 region has the DNA TGTGCCAGCAGCTTGGGCGGCAGGGGGCGGAACATGAACACTGAAGCTTTCTTT.

The chain recombines TRBV5-6 with TRBJ2-1; a possible D gene is TRBD2 (6 bases). Trimming shortened V by 4 bases and J by 6 bases, and 17 bases separated the two germline ends. CDR1 and CDR2 from the germline V gene are SGHDT and YYEEEE. The CDR3 is 15 residues long. The CDR3 bases are TGTGCCAGCAGCCCTCGGGACCAGCGGGCCAATGAGCAGTTCTTC. Translating gives CASSPRDQRANEQFF. The full variable domain, rest sourced from reference TRBV5-6 and TRBJ2-1, is DAGVTQSPTHLIKTRGQQVTLRCSPKSGHDTVSWYQQALGQGPQFIFQYYEEEERQRGNFPDRFSGHQFPNYSSELNVNALLLGDSALYLCASSPRDQRANEQFFGPGTRLTVL.

The V gene is TRBV5-1, the J gene TRBJ2-2; perhaps TRBD2 as D (6 bases). Germline-derived CDR1 and CDR2 are SGHRS and YFSETQ. The CDR3 is 14 residues long. V lost 4 bases to trimming and J lost 8 bases, with 15 bases between them. The CDR3 DNA is TGCGCCAGCAGCCCGGGACTCCAGTTTGGGGAGCTGTTTTTT. As protein: CASSPGLQFGELFF.

There are a few counts of this clone. The CDR3 DNA reads as TGCAGCGTTGTGAGAGGGTTCACGGAGACCCAGTACTTC. It codes for CSVVRGFTETQYF. The rearrangement links TRBV29-1 to TRBJ2-5, with TRBD2 as a possible D gene (5 bases). V lost 4 bases, J lost 5 bases, and 14 bases lay in between. CDR1 is SQVTM, CDR2 ANQGSEA, per germline. The CDR3 has 13 amino acids.

The chain uses TRBV25-1 and TRBJ2-7, with D hard to call. V lost 8 bases, J lost 4 bases, and 9 bases lay in between. The CDR3 loop spans 11 amino acids. CDR1 is MGHDK and CDR2 is SYGVNS in the germline V gene. CDR3 coding DNA: TGTGCCAGCGGAAGACTTTACGAGCAGTACTTC. It codes for CASGRLYEQYF.

V usage is TRBV4-1 and J usage is TRBJ2-7; 12 bases line up with TRBD2. Germline V gene data show CDR1 as MGHRA and CDR2 as YSYEKL. Losses at the gene ends were 5 bases for V and 2 bases for J; bases not matched to a gene: 7. There are 16 residues in the CDR3. DNA of the CDR3: TGCGCCAGCAGCGGGCTCAGGACTAGCGGGGCCTACGAGCAGTACTTC. Its protein product is CASSGLRTSGAYEQYF.

This clone showed up just once. The chain is built from TRBV2 and TRBJ1-5; the match to TRBD1 covers 8 bases. The CDR3 is 13 residues long. Unmatched junction bases numbered 7, after V lost 8 bases and J lost 7 bases. CDR1 SNHLY and CDR2 FYNNEI come from the germline V gene. As DNA, the CDR3 is TGTGCCAGCGCCGGACAGGGCCAGCAGCCCCAGCATTTT. It translates to CASAGQGQQPQHF.

J is TRBJ1-1 and V is TRBV5-1; D is possibly TRBD1 (5 bases). CDR1 and CDR2 (germline): SGHRS, YFSETQ. V was shortened by 2 bases and J by 2 bases, with 7 bases between the two germline ends. This CDR3 is built from 13 residues. The CDR3 here is CASSFWGNTEAFF. CDR3 DNA: TGCGCCAGCAGCTTTTGGGGCAACACTGAAGCTTTCTTT.

The V gene is TRBV28, the J gene TRBJ2-6; no definite D call. The germline V and J ends were trimmed by 6 bases and 8 bases, with 14 bases remaining between them. This CDR3 spans 14 amino acids. Germline loops: CDR1 MDHEN, CDR2 SYDVKM. The CDR3 is CASRRRMGTNVLTF. CDR3 DNA sequence: TGTGCCAGCAGGCGACGGATGGGAACCAACGTCCTGACTTTC.

This clone occurred a few times. CDR3 DNA: TGTGCCAGCAGCTCCAGACTTGGGTGGGGGTCGGATACGCAGTATTTT. The encoded protein is CASSSRLGWGSDTQYF. The J gene is TRBJ2-3, the V gene TRBV27, with D possibly called TRBD1 or TRBD2 (5 bases each). The CDR3 sequence is 16 residues long. The germline V and J ends were trimmed by 6 bases and 6 bases, with 22 bases remaining between them. Germline values: CDR1 MNHEY, CDR2 SMNVEV (reference sequence).

The chain has TRBV30 and TRBJ1-2, with TRBD1 as a possible D gene (5 bases). The germline V and J ends were trimmed by 0 bases and 0 bases, with 14 bases remaining between them. The CDR3 totals 16 residues. Looked up from germline, CDR1 is GTSNPN and CDR2 is SVGIG (reference sequence). The CDR3, as DNA: TGTGCCTGGAGTGTACCCCCAGGGTGGGCTAACTATGGCTACACCTTC. Encoded protein: CAWSVPPGWANYGYTF.

This clone has only a few counts. The genes are TRBV10-3 and TRBJ2-7, with 7 positions matching TRBD2. There are 16 residues in the CDR3. Germline CDR1 is ENHRY and CDR2 is SYGVKD. The V segment lost 3 bases and the J segment 8 bases; nucleotides outside the gene matches: 16. CDR3 sequence reads: CAISESGTNKAGKQYF. The CDR3 nucleotides are TGTGCCATCAGTGAATCCGGGACTAACAAAGCAGGGAAGCAGTACTTC.

This sequence joins TRBV5-6 and TRBJ1-2; 10 bases line up with TRBD1. This CDR3 has 13 residues. Germline CDR1 is SGHDT and CDR2 is YYEEEE. The V and J ends lost 4 bases and 7 bases, in that order; junction bases with no gene match: 4. The CDR3 DNA reads as TGTGCCAGCAGCGAAGGGACAGGGGTTGGCTACACCTTC. Amino acid sequence: CASSEGTGVGYTF. Full variable domain (missing parts from reference TRBV5-6 and TRBJ1-2): DAGVTQSPTHLIKTRGQQVTLRCSPKSGHDTVSWYQQALGQGPQFIFQYYEEEERQRGNFPDRFSGHQFPNYSSELNVNALLLGDSALYLCASSEGTGVGYTFGSGTRLTVV.

This rearrangement joins TRBV28 to TRBJ2-4; TRBD1 matches at 9 bases. The CDR3 contains 16 residues. Germline loops: CDR1 MDHEN, CDR2 SYDVKM. The J segment lost 0 bases and the V segment lost 5 bases, leaving 5 bases of the junction unmatched. Here the CDR3 reads CASSPTGGKAKNIQYF. CDR3 in DNA: TGTGCCAGCAGTCCAACAGGGGGCAAAGCCAAAAACATTCAGTACTTC.

Points on this clone: At one boundary the junction diverges from the germline segment, which might be a read error. The chain joins TRBV29-1 to TRBJ2-7, with TRBD1 matching 9 bases. This CDR3 has 14 residues. Germline V CDR1 and CDR2: SQVTM, ANQGSEA. The CDR3 loop is CSVTKTGGIIQQHF. CDR3 coding DNA: TGCAGCGTCACTAAGACAGGGGGAATAATCCAGCAGCACTTC.

The V and J genes are TRBV30 and TRBJ2-1; D is possibly TRBD1 or TRBD2 (6 bases each). This CDR3 is 13 amino acids long. Per the germline V gene, CDR1 is GTSNPN and CDR2 is SVGIG (reference sequence). V was cut by 4 bases and J by 9 bases, with 16 bases left in between. CDR3 coding DNA: TGTGCCTGGACCTCCGGGGGCTTAGGTGAGCAGTTCTTC. It encodes CAWTSGGLGEQFF.

J is TRBJ2-4 and V is TRBV18; D is ambiguous. The V end lost 2 bases, the J end lost 1 base, and 15 bases lay between the germline ends. The CDR3 is 17 amino acids. Per germline, CDR1 KGHSH and CDR2 LQKENI. The CDR3 DNA reads TGTGCCAGCTCACCAGGAGACCTATGGCTGGCCAAAAACATTCAGTACTTC. It codes for CASSPGDLWLAKNIQYF.